The clone carrying this TCR beta chain was seen once. The antigen remains undetermined. Sequenced by immunoSEQ multiplex PCR; TCRdb stores in-frame clones only, minus some. The data contain approximately 97,000 clones, roughly 91% of them seen just once; the ten biggest clones take up 0.18%. The CDR3 is made up of 11 amino acids. Germline values: CDR1 MNHNY, CDR2 SVGAGI (reference sequence). V lost 5 bases and J lost 4, with 5 bases in between. The record originates from a study of graft-versus-host responses after intestinal transplantation. Across the whole study: The transplants performed in recipients were multivisceral, liver-intestinal, or isolated intestinal. Among the recipients, all got anti-thymocyte globulin induction and then tacrolimus and steroids for approximately 3 years. Points from the study as a whole: Allografts from individuals with graft-donor T cell macrochimerism displayed high graft-versus-host to host-versus-graft clonal ratios. Early after transplant, HvG clones declined as circulating GvH clones peaked.

The rearrangement uses TRBV6-6 and TRBJ1-2; D remains ambiguous. The clonotype originates from a human donor who was the organ donor for an intestinal transplant. The sample consisted of unstimulated CD4+ T cells sorted from spleen or lymph node cells, taken before transplant. CDR3 nucleotides: TGTGCCAGCAGTCCCCGCTATGGCTACACCTTC. Translated: CASSPRYGYTF.